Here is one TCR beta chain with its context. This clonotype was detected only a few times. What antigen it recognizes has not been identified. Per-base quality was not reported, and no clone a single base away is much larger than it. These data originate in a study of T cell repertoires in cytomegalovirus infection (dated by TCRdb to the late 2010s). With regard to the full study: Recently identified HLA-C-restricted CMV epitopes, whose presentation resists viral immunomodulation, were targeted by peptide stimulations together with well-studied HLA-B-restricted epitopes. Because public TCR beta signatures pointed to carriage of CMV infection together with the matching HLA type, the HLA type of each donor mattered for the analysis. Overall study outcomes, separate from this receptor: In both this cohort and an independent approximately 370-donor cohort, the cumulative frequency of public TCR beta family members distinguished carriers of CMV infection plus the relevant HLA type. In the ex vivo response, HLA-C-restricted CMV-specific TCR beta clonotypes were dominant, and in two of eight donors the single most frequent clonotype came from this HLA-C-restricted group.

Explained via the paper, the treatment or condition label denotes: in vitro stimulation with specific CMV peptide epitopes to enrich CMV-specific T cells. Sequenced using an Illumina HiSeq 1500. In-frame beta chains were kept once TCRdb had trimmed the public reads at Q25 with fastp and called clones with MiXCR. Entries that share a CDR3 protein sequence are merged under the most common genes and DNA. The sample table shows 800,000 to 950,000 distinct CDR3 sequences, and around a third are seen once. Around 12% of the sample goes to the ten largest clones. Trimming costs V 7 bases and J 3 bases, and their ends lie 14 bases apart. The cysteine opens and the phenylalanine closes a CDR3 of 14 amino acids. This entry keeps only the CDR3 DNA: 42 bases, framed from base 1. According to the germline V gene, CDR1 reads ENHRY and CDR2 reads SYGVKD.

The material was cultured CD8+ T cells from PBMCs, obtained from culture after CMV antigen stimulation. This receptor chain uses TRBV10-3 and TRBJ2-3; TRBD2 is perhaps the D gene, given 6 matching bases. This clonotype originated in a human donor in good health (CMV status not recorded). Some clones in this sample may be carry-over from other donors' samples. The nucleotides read TGTGCCATCATCGGCGGGGATGGAACAGATACGCAGTATTTT. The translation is CAIIGGDGTDTQYF.